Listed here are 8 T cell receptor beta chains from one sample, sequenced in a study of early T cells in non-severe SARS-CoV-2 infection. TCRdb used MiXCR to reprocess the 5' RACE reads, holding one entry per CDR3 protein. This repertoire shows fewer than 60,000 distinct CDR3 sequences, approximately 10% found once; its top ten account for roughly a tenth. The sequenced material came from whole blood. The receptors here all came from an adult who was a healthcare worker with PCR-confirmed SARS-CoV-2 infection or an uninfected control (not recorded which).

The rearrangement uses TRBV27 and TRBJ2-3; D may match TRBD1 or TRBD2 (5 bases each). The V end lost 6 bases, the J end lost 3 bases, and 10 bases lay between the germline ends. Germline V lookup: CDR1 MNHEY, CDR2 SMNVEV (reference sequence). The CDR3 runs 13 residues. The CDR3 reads CASSPGQTDTQYF. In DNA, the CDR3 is TGTGCCAGCAGCCCGGGGCAGACAGATACGCAGTATTTT.

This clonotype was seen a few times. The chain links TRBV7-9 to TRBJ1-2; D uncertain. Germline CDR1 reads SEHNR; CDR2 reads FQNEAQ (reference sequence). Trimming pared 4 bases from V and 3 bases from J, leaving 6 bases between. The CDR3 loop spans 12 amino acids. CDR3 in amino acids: CASSWEYYGYTF. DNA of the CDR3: TGTGCCAGCAGCTGGGAATACTATGGCTACACCTTC.

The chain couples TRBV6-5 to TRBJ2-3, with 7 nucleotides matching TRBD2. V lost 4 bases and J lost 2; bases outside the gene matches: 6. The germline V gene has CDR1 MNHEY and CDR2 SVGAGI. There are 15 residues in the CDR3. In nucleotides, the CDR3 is TGTGCCAGCAGTTTCTCTAGCGGAGCCACAGATACGCAGTATTTT. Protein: CASSFSSGATDTQYF.

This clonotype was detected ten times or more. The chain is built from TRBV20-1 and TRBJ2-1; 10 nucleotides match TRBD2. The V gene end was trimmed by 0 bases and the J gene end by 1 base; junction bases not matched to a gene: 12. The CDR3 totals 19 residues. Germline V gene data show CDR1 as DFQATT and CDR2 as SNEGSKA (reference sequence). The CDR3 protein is CSARDLGASGGSSYNEQFF. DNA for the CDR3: TGCAGTGCTAGAGATTTGGGGGCTAGCGGGGGCTCTTCCTACAATGAGCAGTTCTTC.

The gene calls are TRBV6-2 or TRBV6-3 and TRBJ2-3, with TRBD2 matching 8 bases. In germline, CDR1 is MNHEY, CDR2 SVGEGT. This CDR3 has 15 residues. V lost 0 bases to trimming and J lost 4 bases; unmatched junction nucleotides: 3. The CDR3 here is CASSYSLAGSDTQYF. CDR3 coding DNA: TGTGCCAGCAGTTACTCTTTAGCGGGGTCAGATACGCAGTATTTT.

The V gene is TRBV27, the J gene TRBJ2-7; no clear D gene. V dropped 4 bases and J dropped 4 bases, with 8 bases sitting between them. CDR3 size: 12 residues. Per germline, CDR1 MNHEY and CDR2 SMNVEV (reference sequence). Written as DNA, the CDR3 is TGTGCCAGCAGTTCACGGAGTTACGAGCAGTACTTC. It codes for CASSSRSYEQYF.

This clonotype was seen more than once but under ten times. CDR3 nucleotides: TGTGCCAGCAGTCCGGGGCACAGAGTAGAAAAACTGTTTTTT. It codes for CASSPGHRVEKLFF. J is TRBJ1-4 and V is TRBV7-6, with D possibly TRBD1 on 5 matching bases. The CDR3 covers 14 residues. V gave up 6 bases and J gave up 8 bases, with 16 bases separating them. In germline, CDR1 is SGHVS, CDR2 FNYEAQ.

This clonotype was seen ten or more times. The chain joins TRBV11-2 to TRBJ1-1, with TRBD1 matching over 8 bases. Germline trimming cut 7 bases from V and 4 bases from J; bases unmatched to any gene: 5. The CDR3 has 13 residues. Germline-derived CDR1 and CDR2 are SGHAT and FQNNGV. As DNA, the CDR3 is TGTGCCAGCATCTTCGGACAGGGCACTGAAGCTTTCTTT. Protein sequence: CASIFGQGTEAFF.